The source of this T cell receptor beta chain is a study of blood T cells in healthy people across ages. A word on this clonotype: Its target is not known. A much larger clone lies one base from this, so it may be a read error.

CDR1 and CDR2 from the germline V gene are SGHTA and FQGNSA. With 5 bases removed from V and 2 bases from J, the gap between germline ends came to 8 bases. There are 13 residues in the CDR3. Study-level results: Across the age range, TCR beta diversity per million T cells fell in a roughly linear way.

Alongside a J-beta primer mix, a sample-barcoded 5' primer served in a second PCR lasting roughly 7 to 11 cycles. TCRdb processed the 5' RACE reads anew with MiXCR; each CDR3 protein has one entry. The sample has some 670,000 distinct CDR3 sequences; over 40% are singletons. This receptor was obtained from a woman older than 75 in good health. Source material: blood. The V gene is TRBV7-2, the J gene TRBJ2-3; D not certain. CDR3 sequence reads: CASSVDFTDTQYF. In nucleotides, the CDR3 is TGTGCCAGCAGCGTAGATTTCACAGATACGCAGTATTTT. Combining the CDR3 with reference TRBV7-2 and TRBJ2-3 gives the whole variable domain GAGVSQSPSNKVTEKGKDVELRCDPISGHTALYWYRQSLGQGLEFLIYFQGNSAPDKSGLPSDRFSAERTGGSVSTLTIQRTQQEDSAVYLCASSVDFTDTQYFGPGTRLTVL.